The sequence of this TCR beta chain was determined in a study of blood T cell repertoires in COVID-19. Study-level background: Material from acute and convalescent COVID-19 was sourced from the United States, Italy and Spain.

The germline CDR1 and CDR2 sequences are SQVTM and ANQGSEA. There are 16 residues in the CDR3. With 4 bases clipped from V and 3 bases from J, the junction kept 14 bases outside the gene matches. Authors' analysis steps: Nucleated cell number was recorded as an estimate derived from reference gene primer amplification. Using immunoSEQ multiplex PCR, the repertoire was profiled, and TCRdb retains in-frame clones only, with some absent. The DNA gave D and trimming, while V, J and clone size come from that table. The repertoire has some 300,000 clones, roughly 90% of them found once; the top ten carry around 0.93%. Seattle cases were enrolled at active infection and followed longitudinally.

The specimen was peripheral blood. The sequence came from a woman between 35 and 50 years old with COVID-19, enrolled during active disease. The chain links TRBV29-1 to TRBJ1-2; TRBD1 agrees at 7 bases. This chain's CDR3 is CSVGSRHRGRDYGYTF. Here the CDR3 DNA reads TGCAGCGTTGGCAGCCGACACAGGGGTAGGGACTATGGCTACACCTTC. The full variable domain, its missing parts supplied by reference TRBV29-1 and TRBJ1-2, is SAVISQKPSRDICQRGTSLTIQCQVDSQVTMMFWYRQQPGQSLTLIATANQGSEATYESGFVIDKFPISRPNLTFSTLTVSNMSPEDSSIYLCSVGSRHRGRDYGYTFGSGTRLTVV.